Listed here are 15 T cell receptor beta chains from one sample, sequenced in a study of blood T cell repertoires in COVID-19. Here immunoSEQ multiplex PCR was the method, and the copy in TCRdb shows in-frame clones only, minus some. The sample includes fewer than 200,000 clones, less than 85% of them seen just once. The sample consisted of PBMCs or T cells enriched from blood (not recorded which). These receptors all stem from a woman in her 50s who had recovered from COVID-19.

This chain connects TRBV7-9 to TRBJ2-1, with D possibly being TRBD1 (6 bases). This CDR3 spans 14 amino acids. Trimming stripped 1 base from V and 6 bases from J, with 10 bases between. Germline-derived CDR1 and CDR2 are SEHNR and FQNEAQ (reference sequence). CDR3 sequence reads: CASSLVIRGNEQFF. The DNA of the CDR3 is TGTGCCAGCAGCTTAGTAATCAGGGGCAATGAGCAGTTCTTC.

The chain has TRBV19 and TRBJ1-1, with 10 bases identical to TRBD1. The CDR3 sequence is 13 residues long. Unmatched junction bases numbered 6, after V lost 6 bases and J lost 8 bases. CDR1 LNHDA and CDR2 SQIVND come from the germline V gene (reference sequence). The CDR3 loop is CASSRDRGEEAFF. CDR3 DNA: TGTGCCAGTAGCCGGGACAGGGGTGAGGAAGCTTTCTTT. Together with reference TRBV19 and TRBJ1-1, the CDR3 gives the full variable domain: DGGITQSPKYLFRKEGQNVTLSCEQNLNHDAMYWYRQDPGQGLRLIYYSQIVNDFQKGDIAEGYSVSREKKESFPLTVTSAQKNPTAFYLCASSRDRGEEAFFGQGTRLTVV.

The V call is TRBV7-9, the J call TRBJ1-2; D is unresolved. This CDR3 is built from 14 residues. The V and J ends lost 6 bases and 2 bases respectively, with 13 bases between them. Germline lookup yields CDR1 SEHNR and CDR2 FQNEAQ (reference sequence). The CDR3 DNA sequence: TGTGCCAGCAGTCACGCAGTCCTCAACTATGGCTACACCTTC. Protein: CASSHAVLNYGYTF.

V and J are TRBV28 and TRBJ2-2, with 8 bases identical to TRBD1. CDR3 size: 17 residues. The V and J ends lost 6 bases and 7 bases, in that order; junction bases with no gene match: 16. Germline V gene sequence: CDR1 MDHEN, CDR2 SYDVKM. Here the CDR3 DNA reads TGTGCCAGCAGCCCCTCGCACCTAGGACAGGGAGGCGGGGAGCTGTTTTTT. Its translation is CASSPSHLGQGGGELFF. Based on the CDR3 plus reference TRBV28 and TRBJ2-2, the full variable domain is DVKVTQSSRYLVKRTGEKVFLECVQDMDHENMFWYRQDPGLGLRLIYFSYDVKMKEKGDIPEGYSVSREKKERFSLILESASTNQTSMYLCASSPSHLGQGGGELFFGEGSRLTVL.

The gene calls are TRBV3-1 (or the pseudogene TRBV3-2) and TRBJ1-2; no clear D gene. V dropped 4 bases and J dropped 3 bases, with 9 bases sitting between them. Germline V gives CDR1 LGHDT, CDR2 YNNKEL (reference sequence). This CDR3 region has 13 residues. CDR3 nucleotide sequence: TGTGCCAGCAGCCTGGGCAGTGACTATGGCTACACCTTC. Translated, it gives CASSLGSDYGYTF.

This clone appeared once. The chain combines TRBV6-1 with TRBJ1-5; no clear D gene. The CDR3 extends over 10 amino acids. The germline V and J ends were trimmed by 3 bases and 9 bases, with 3 bases remaining between them. The V gene's germline CDR1 is MNHNS and CDR2 SASEGT. The CDR3 sequence is CASSDRPQHF. The CDR3 DNA reads TGTGCCAGCAGTGATCGGCCCCAGCATTTT.

V gene TRBV6-5 combines with J gene TRBJ2-5; 7 nucleotides align to TRBD2. J lost 4 bases, V lost 8 bases, and 10 bases had no gene match. The germline V gene encodes CDR1 MNHEY and CDR2 SVGAGI. This CDR3 region has 14 residues. CDR3 sequence reads: CASGRDWLGETQYF. For the CDR3, the DNA is TGTGCCAGCGGGAGGGATTGGCTAGGAGAGACCCAGTACTTC.

The chain links TRBV7-9 to TRBJ1-2; TRBD1 matches 10 bases. The CDR3 sequence is 16 residues long. From germline, CDR1 is SEHNR and CDR2 FQNEAQ (reference sequence). V gave up 5 bases and J gave up 5 bases; unmatched junction bases: 11. CDR3 residues: CASSPPGGQGLYGYTF. In nucleotides, the CDR3 is TGTGCCAGCAGCCCGCCGGGGGGACAGGGGTTGTATGGCTACACCTTC.

The gene calls are TRBV5-1 and TRBJ1-3; D may be TRBD1 (5 bases). V shed 4 bases and J shed 0 bases, with 14 bases lying between them. CDR1 is SGHRS and CDR2 is YFSETQ in the germline V gene. CDR3 size: 16 residues. CDR3 DNA: TGCGCCAGCAGCGGGGGGAGGCCGAGCTCTGGAAACACCATATATTTT. Protein sequence: CASSGGRPSSGNTIYF.

The chain is built from TRBV30 and TRBJ1-4; 10 positions match TRBD1. This CDR3 region has 18 residues. J was trimmed by 6 bases and V by 0 bases; bases with no gene match: 13. The germline V gene has CDR1 GTSNPN and CDR2 SVGIG (reference sequence). CDR3 nucleotide sequence: TGTGCCTGGAGTGTACTAGGTTTCTTAGGGACAGGGGATGAAAAACTGTTTTTT. Encoded protein: CAWSVLGFLGTGDEKLFF.

A note on this clone: Other DNA sequences of this sample code for an identical CDR3. The chain uses TRBV6-2 or TRBV6-3 and TRBJ2-2, with a tentative D call TRBD1 (5 bases). The V end lost 6 bases, the J end lost 3 bases, and 8 bases lay between the germline ends. The CDR3 consists of 13 residues. Germline values: CDR1 MNHEY, CDR2 SVGEGT. The CDR3 DNA reads TGTGCCAGCAGCCTCAGGGACACCGGGGAGCTGTTTTTT. Its protein product is CASSLRDTGELFF.

The rearrangement joins TRBV18 to TRBJ1-5, with D possibly TRBD1 on 5 matching bases. There are 15 residues in the CDR3. Looked up from germline, CDR1 is KGHSH and CDR2 is LQKENI. Trimming shortened V by 2 bases and J by 3 bases, and 11 bases separated the two germline ends. Here the CDR3 reads CASSPTGGNNQPQHF. As DNA, the CDR3 is TGTGCCAGCTCACCAACCGGGGGTAACAATCAGCCCCAGCATTTT.

The chain carries TRBV2 and TRBJ1-2, with D possibly matching TRBD1 (6 bases). Trimming shortened V by 3 bases and J by 7 bases, and 15 bases separated the two germline ends. The length of the CDR3 is 14 residues. CDR1 and CDR2 (germline): SNHLY, FYNNEI. As DNA, the CDR3 is TGTGCCAGCAGTGAGCAGGGGCGCTTCTCTGGCTACACCTTC. It encodes CASSEQGRFSGYTF.

V and J are TRBV2 and TRBJ1-5; 7 bases map to TRBD1. Germline assignment: CDR1 SNHLY and CDR2 FYNNEI. The CDR3 length is 15 residues. The V and J ends lost 8 bases and 6 bases, in that order; junction bases with no gene match: 13. The CDR3 spells CASWQGRGATQPQHF. The CDR3 DNA reads TGTGCCAGCTGGCAGGGCAGGGGGGCCACTCAGCCCCAGCATTTT.

This clone was counted a single time. V usage is TRBV5-1 and J usage is TRBJ1-2; D unresolved. In germline, CDR1 is SGHRS, CDR2 YFSETQ. Trimming stripped 0 bases from V and 3 bases from J, with 12 bases between. This CDR3 contains 15 residues. CDR3 residues: CASSLVGGLDYGYTF. CDR3 coding DNA: TGCGCCAGCAGCTTGGTGGGCGGACTTGACTATGGCTACACCTTC.